These T cell receptor beta chains were read from a single sample in a study of T cells after yellow fever vaccination. TCRdb reprocessed the 5' RACE reads with MiXCR, giving one entry per CDR3 protein. The repertoire holds about 430,000 distinct CDR3 sequences, approximately 18% seen once, with about 18% in the top ten. The material was PBMCs, obtained before the yellow fever booster vaccination. The source is a man in his late teens or twenties who received the YFV17D yellow fever vaccine. Each CDR3 is given with its conserved first and last residue. The D gene is left open where the match is weak. The size of a clone is reported for some rows only, either as once, few or many, or as a class for expanded clones.

TRBV20-1	14	few	TRBJ1-2	.	CSARDRESNYGYTF	TGCAGTGCTAGAGACAGGGAGTCTAACTATGGCTACACCTTC
TRBV5-6	11	.	TRBJ1-2	.	CASSLTGGYTF	TGTGCCAGCAGCTTGACCGGTGGCTACACCTTC
TRBV6-2/TRBV6-3	12	.	TRBJ2-3	.	CASSYEPDTQYF	TGTGCCAGCAGTTACGAGCCAGATACGCAGTATTTT
TRBV19	12	.	TRBJ2-7	TRBD1	CASRQGAGEQYF	TGTGCCAGTAGACAGGGGGCTGGCGAGCAGTACTTC
TRBV9	17	.	TRBJ1-1	.	CASSVVGAGRGNTEAFF	TGTGCCAGCAGCGTAGTCGGCGCGGGGCGAGGGAACACTGAAGCTTTCTTT
TRBV5-1	14	few	TRBJ1-1	.	CASSFGNMNTEAFF	TGCGCCAGCAGCTTCGGAAACATGAACACTGAAGCTTTCTTT
TRBV20-1	15	few	TRBJ2-1	TRBD2	CSAAPGLAGGAEQFF	TGCAGTGCCGCGCCGGGACTAGCGGGGGGGGCTGAGCAGTTCTTC
TRBV2	14	few	TRBJ1-4	.	CASYREGTNEKLFF	TGTGCCAGCTACCGCGAAGGAACTAATGAAAAACTGTTTTTT
TRBV7-8	18	.	TRBJ1-1	.	CASSTPTPRQGSNTEAFF	TGTGCCAGCAGCACCCCCACCCCCCGTCAGGGCTCCAACACTGAAGCTTTCTTT
TRBV6-5	16	many	TRBJ2-1	.	CASGHRSGSSYNEQFF	TGTGCCAGCGGCCATAGGTCTGGGAGCTCCTACAATGAGCAGTTCTTC
TRBV3-1	13	.	TRBJ1-1	.	CASSQGALSEAFF	TGTGCCAGCAGCCAAGGTGCCTTGTCTGAAGCTTTCTTT